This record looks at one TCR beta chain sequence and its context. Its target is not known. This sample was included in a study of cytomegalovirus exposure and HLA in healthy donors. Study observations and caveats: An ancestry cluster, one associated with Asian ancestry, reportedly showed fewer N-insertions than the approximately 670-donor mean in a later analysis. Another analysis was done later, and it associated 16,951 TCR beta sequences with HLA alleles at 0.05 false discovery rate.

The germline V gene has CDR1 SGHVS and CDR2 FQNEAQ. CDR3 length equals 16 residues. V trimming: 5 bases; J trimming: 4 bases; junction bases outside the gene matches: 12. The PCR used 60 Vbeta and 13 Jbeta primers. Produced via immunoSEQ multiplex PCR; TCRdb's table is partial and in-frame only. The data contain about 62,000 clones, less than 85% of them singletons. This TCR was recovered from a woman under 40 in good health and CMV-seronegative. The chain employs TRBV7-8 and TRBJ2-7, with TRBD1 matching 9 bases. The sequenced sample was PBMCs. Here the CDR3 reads CASSTPGQGLLYEQYF. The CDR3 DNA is TGTGCCAGCAGCACCCCAGGACAGGGGCTTTTGTACGAGCAGTACTTC. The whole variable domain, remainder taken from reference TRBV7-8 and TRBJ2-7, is GAGVSQSPRYKVAKRGQDVALRCDPISGHVSLFWYQQALGQGPEFLTYFQNEAQLDKSGLPSDRFFAERPEGSVSTLKIQRTQQEDSAVYLCASSTPGQGLLYEQYFGPGTRLTVT.